One sample yielded the 29 T cell receptor beta chains listed below, sequenced in a study of T cell changes during pregnancy in multiple sclerosis. Assay: immunoSEQ multiplex PCR; the TCRdb copy retains only in-frame clones and omits some. The sample holds approximately 87,000 clones, around 90% seen once. The sequencing here drew on CD4+ T cells from peripheral blood mononuclear cells, taken in the second trimester of pregnancy. Receptors were obtained from a female donor with multiple sclerosis, enrolled in a pregnancy study.

This clone was counted between two and nine times. This chain joins TRBV30 and TRBJ1-1, with 7 bases matching TRBD1. The V gene's germline CDR1 is GTSNPN and CDR2 SVGIG (reference sequence). The length of the CDR3 is 14 residues. The ends lost 4 bases at V and 1 base at J; junction bases unmatched: 6. CDR3: CAWTPTGRNTEAFF. In nucleotides, the CDR3 is TGTGCCTGGACCCCGACAGGGCGGAACACTGAAGCTTTCTTT.

This chain links TRBV11-2 with TRBJ2-5; the match to TRBD1 covers 8 bases. This CDR3 is 15 amino acids long. Germline V lookup: CDR1 SGHAT, CDR2 FQNNGV. Trimming removed 5 bases from V and 4 bases from J; junction bases left unmatched: 9. CDR3 region: CASSPGGRAIETQYF. CDR3 nucleotide sequence: TGTGCCAGCAGCCCAGGGGGCAGGGCCATAGAGACCCAGTACTTC.

The gene calls are TRBV29-1 and TRBJ1-4; D ambiguous. The CDR3 covers 14 residues. Germline-derived CDR1 and CDR2 are SQVTM and ANQGSEA. Trimming cost V 6 bases and J 0 bases, with 11 bases left between them. CDR3 sequence (DNA): TGCAGCGTGGCCCCAATTGCAACTAATGAAAAACTGTTTTTT. It translates to CSVAPIATNEKLFF.

This clone was detected only once. This chain connects TRBV18 to TRBJ1-2; D ambiguous. Germline assignment: CDR1 KGHSH and CDR2 LQKENI. The CDR3 runs to 14 residues. V lost 1 base to trimming and J lost 6 bases, with 12 bases between them. The CDR3 DNA follows: TGTGCCAGCTCACCACTACTTTACTCCGATGGCTACACCTTC. Protein product: CASSPLLYSDGYTF.

This chain connects TRBV9 to TRBJ2-3; 16 bases fit TRBD2. CDR3 length equals 17 residues. The ends lost 0 bases at V and 10 bases at J; junction bases unmatched: 8. Looked up from germline, CDR1 is SGDLS and CDR2 is YYNGEE. In nucleotides, the CDR3 is TGTGCCAGCAGCGTAGACGGGACTAGCGGGAGGGCCATCCCGCAGTATTTT. It codes for CASSVDGTSGRAIPQYF.

The rearrangement uses TRBV6-6 and TRBJ2-2; D is possibly TRBD1 (7 bases). The CDR3 consists of 15 residues. Germline values: CDR1 MNHNY, CDR2 SVGAGI (reference sequence). The V and J ends lost 6 bases and 1 base respectively, with 12 bases between them. In DNA form, the CDR3 reads TGTGCCAGCAGGCCAGGGGGGAGGAACACCGGGGAGCTGTTTTTT. This codes for CASRPGGRNTGELFF.

The gene calls are TRBV7-8 and TRBJ2-7; 10 positions match TRBD1. Germline loops: CDR1 SGHVS, CDR2 FQNEAQ. This CDR3 contains 13 residues. Written as DNA, the CDR3 is TGTGCCAGCAGCTTAGAGGCTCGACAGGGGGCTAACGTC. Translated: CASSLEARQGANV.

V gene TRBV5-1 combines with J gene TRBJ2-2, with TRBD1 matching 9 bases. The germline V gene encodes CDR1 SGHRS and CDR2 YFSETQ. The ends lost 4 bases at V and 6 bases at J; junction bases unmatched: 4. The CDR3 runs to 14 residues. The DNA for the CDR3 is TGCGCCAGCAGCACGGGGACAGGGTCCGGGGAGCTGTTTTTT. Translation: CASSTGTGSGELFF.

This sequence joins TRBV4-3 and TRBJ2-2, with 7 bases matching TRBD1. The V gene's germline CDR1 is LGHNA and CDR2 YSLEER. This CDR3 region has 17 residues. The junction had 5 bases not matched to a gene; V was cut back by 1 base and J by 0 bases. The CDR3 coding sequence is TGCGCCAGCAGCCAAGTAGCACAGGGGACGAACACCGGGGAGCTGTTTTTT. The encoded protein is CASSQVAQGTNTGELFF.

V is TRBV28 and J is TRBJ2-7, with TRBD2 matching over 9 bases. The germline V gene has CDR1 MDHEN and CDR2 SYDVKM. V was pared by 4 bases and J by 3 bases, with 4 bases of the junction left unmatched. The CDR3 totals 14 residues. The CDR3, as DNA: TGTGCCAGCAGTTCAGCTAGCGGGATCTACGAGCAGTACTTC. This translates into CASSSASGIYEQYF.

CDR3 sequence (DNA): TGTGCCTGGAGTACAGGGATAGGGCGTTCACCCCTCCACTTT. It encodes CAWSTGIGRSPLHF. The chain employs TRBV30 and TRBJ1-6, with D perhaps matching TRBD1 (6 bases). The CDR3 is made up of 14 amino acids. Trimming pared 2 bases from V and 9 bases from J, leaving 14 bases between. Germline V gene data show CDR1 as GTSNPN and CDR2 as SVGIG (reference sequence).

This chain uses TRBV9 with TRBJ1-6; possibly TRBD1 for D (6 bases). Per germline, CDR1 SGDLS and CDR2 YYNGEE. The CDR3 has 15 amino acids. Trimming cost V 4 bases and J 8 bases, with 16 bases left between them. CDR3: CASSRQTGDYSPLHF. The DNA for the CDR3 is TGTGCCAGCAGCAGACAGACAGGCGACTATTCACCCCTCCACTTT.

J is TRBJ2-7 and V is TRBV7-2; 7 bases map to TRBD2. The CDR3 is 16 amino acids. V lost 4 bases and J lost 7; bases outside the gene matches: 16. Germline-derived CDR1 and CDR2 are SGHTA and FQGNSA. CDR3 DNA sequence: TGTGCCAGCAGCTCGGCTTGGGACTACCAGACAAGAGAGCAGTACTTC. Its protein is CASSSAWDYQTREQYF.

J is TRBJ2-1 and V is TRBV13, with TRBD2 matching 16 bases. The CDR3 is made up of 17 amino acids. The J segment lost 11 bases and the V segment lost 5 bases, leaving 12 bases of the junction unmatched. The germline V gene encodes CDR1 PRHDT and CDR2 FYEKMQ (reference sequence). CDR3 bases: TGTGCCAGCAGCGTACGAATGGGACTAGCGGGAGGGGGGAAGCAGTTCTTC. Its protein is CASSVRMGLAGGGKQFF. The full variable domain, in which reference TRBV13 and TRBJ2-1 provide the parts outside the CDR3, is AAGVIQSPRHLIKEKRETATLKCYPIPRHDTVYWYQQGPGQDPQFLISFYEKMQSDKGSIPDRFSAQQFSDYHSELNMSSLELGDSALYFCASSVRMGLAGGGKQFFGPGTRLTVL.

The J gene is TRBJ1-6, the V gene TRBV14; no definite D call. This CDR3 is 14 amino acids long. V shed 3 bases and J shed 10 bases, with 13 bases lying between them. From germline, CDR1 is SGHDN and CDR2 FVKESK. DNA for the CDR3: TGTGCCAGCAGCCAGGAAGGGAGCCACTCACCCCTCCACTTT. Encoded protein: CASSQEGSHSPLHF.

This chain links TRBV29-1 with TRBJ2-7; D is unresolved. Germline lookup yields CDR1 SQVTM and CDR2 ANQGSEA. With 7 bases removed from V and 0 bases from J, the gap between germline ends came to 10 bases. The CDR3 length is 12 residues. CDR3 residues: CSGALHSYEQYF. The CDR3 DNA reads TGCAGCGGCGCTTTGCACTCCTACGAGCAGTACTTC.

V is TRBV27 and J is TRBJ1-1; D is uncertain. CDR1 is MNHEY and CDR2 is SMNVEV in the germline V gene (reference sequence). Between the trimmed V and J ends, which lost 5 bases and 2 bases, there was a span of 9 bases. The CDR3 covers 13 residues. CDR3 DNA sequence: TGTGCCAGCAGTGGCAGATTTAACACTGAAGCTTTCTTT. It translates to CASSGRFNTEAFF.

This chain links TRBV6-6 with TRBJ1-1, with a possible D match to TRBD1 (6 bases). The CDR3 runs to 14 residues. Germline lookup yields CDR1 MNHNY and CDR2 SVGAGI (reference sequence). V was cut by 10 bases and J by 2 bases, with 17 bases left in between. The CDR3 region has the DNA TGTGCCACCTACCCGGCGACAGGCAACACTGAAGCTTTCTTT. Protein: CATYPATGNTEAFF.

The V call is TRBV5-6, the J call TRBJ2-7, with 9 positions matching TRBD1. V lost 7 bases and J lost 4; bases outside the gene matches: 9. Per germline, CDR1 SGHDT and CDR2 YYEEEE. This CDR3 spans 14 amino acids. The CDR3 DNA is TGTGCCAGCCGCACCCTCGGACAGGGGTACGAGCAGTACTTC. The encoded protein is CASRTLGQGYEQYF.

The chain carries TRBV5-4 and TRBJ1-2; D unresolved. The CDR3 totals 13 residues. CDR1 and CDR2 (germline): SGHNT, YYREEE (reference sequence). V was clipped by 3 bases and J by 9 bases, with 15 bases between them. The CDR3: CASSSSDTGSYTF. The CDR3 DNA follows: TGTGCCAGCAGCTCATCCGACACCGGAAGCTACACCTTC. Supplemented by reference TRBV5-4 and TRBJ1-2, the full variable domain reads ETGVTQSPTHLIKTRGQQVTLRCSSQSGHNTVSWYQQALGQGPQFIFQYYREEENGRGNFPPRFSGLQFPNYSSELNVNALELDDSALYLCASSSSDTGSYTFGSGTRLTVV.

The chain uses TRBV11-2 and TRBJ2-7; D may be TRBD2 (5 bases). The germline V and J ends were trimmed by 3 bases and 3 bases, with 9 bases remaining between them. CDR3 length: 13 residues. The germline gives CDR1 SGHAT, CDR2 FQNNGV. The CDR3 DNA follows: TGTGCCAGCAGCTTCGGAGGAGTCTACGAGCAGTACTTC. This translates into CASSFGGVYEQYF.

This rearrangement joins TRBV7-9 to TRBJ2-1; tentative D call: TRBD1 (6 bases). V was trimmed by 4 bases and J by 4 bases, leaving 8 bases between them. The CDR3 covers 13 residues. Germline assignment: CDR1 SEHNR and CDR2 FQNEAQ (reference sequence). CDR3 protein: CASSWGQYNEQFF. CDR3 nucleotide sequence: TGTGCCAGCAGCTGGGGACAATACAATGAGCAGTTCTTC.

V is TRBV7-9 and J is TRBJ2-1; the D is unclear. The CDR3 totals 13 residues. Looked up from germline, CDR1 is SEHNR and CDR2 is FQNEAQ (reference sequence). Trimming pared 0 bases from V and 6 bases from J, leaving 6 bases between. The CDR3 region is CASSLAARNEQFF. The DNA for the CDR3 is TGTGCCAGCAGCTTAGCAGCCCGCAATGAGCAGTTCTTC.

V is TRBV12-2 and J is TRBJ2-3; TRBD2 reflects the table's D call only, with no check against the DNA. TRBV12-2 is a recognized pseudogene. CDR3 length equals 13 residues. CDR3 in DNA: TGTGCAAGTCGCTCGCCGGGGGGGGATACGCAGTATTTT. This gives the protein CASRSPGGDTQYF.

The chain joins TRBV20-1 to TRBJ1-2, with D uncertain. The ends were cut back, 3 bases at V and 4 bases at J, with 6 bases in the middle. Per the germline V gene, CDR1 is DFQATT and CDR2 is SNEGSKA (reference sequence). The CDR3 covers 11 residues. CDR3: CSASHSYGYTF. The CDR3, as DNA: TGCAGTGCTAGTCACAGCTATGGCTACACCTTC.

This chain uses TRBV7-2 with TRBJ1-2, with D tentatively TRBD1 (5 bases). The CDR3 consists of 12 residues. The V gene lost 5 bases and the J gene lost 6 bases, with 10 bases spanning the gap. Germline V gene data show CDR1 as SGHTA and CDR2 as FQGNSA. The CDR3 nucleotides read TGTGCCAGCAGCATGCGCAGGGATGGCTACACCTTC. It specifies CASSMRRDGYTF.

The gene calls are TRBV11-3 and TRBJ2-1, with D possibly TRBD1 on 5 matching bases. Trimming took 5 bases from V and 5 from J, leaving 13 bases between them. The germline CDR1 and CDR2 sequences are SGHNT and YENEEA. CDR3 size: 14 residues. The CDR3: CASSGATTHNEQFF. For the CDR3, the DNA is TGTGCCAGCAGCGGGGCAACGACTCACAATGAGCAGTTCTTC.

This chain joins TRBV11-1 and TRBJ2-3, with 13 bases fitting TRBD2. The CDR3 runs 16 residues. The V gene end was trimmed by 6 bases and the J gene end by 5 bases; junction bases not matched to a gene: 8. Germline-derived CDR1 and CDR2 are SGHAT and FQDESV (reference sequence). The CDR3 loop reads CASSSGLAGARDTQYF. DNA for the CDR3: TGTGCCAGCAGTTCCGGACTAGCGGGAGCAAGAGATACGCAGTATTTT.

The chain joins TRBV9 to TRBJ2-3; a possible D gene is TRBD1 (6 bases). The germline V gene encodes CDR1 SGDLS and CDR2 YYNGEE. The V end was cut by 2 bases, the J end by 2 bases, with 12 bases between. There are 15 residues in the CDR3. The CDR3 nucleotides read TGTGCCAGCAGCGTGGGGACACCCCCCACAGATACGCAGTATTTT. It translates to CASSVGTPPTDTQYF.